A selection of T cell receptor beta chains follows, all from one sample in a study of CD8+ T cells in alopecia areata. The assay was immunoSEQ multiplex PCR, and TCRdb's table has in-frame clones only and misses some. This sample has under 150,000 clones, with about 59% found just once. Sequencing used CD4+ T cells sorted from blood, obtained at week 4, from a patient treated with tofacitinib. These receptors all come from a human donor with alopecia areata. The conserved cysteine and the conserved F or W are not part of the CDR3 here. A D gene is named only where the DNA matches it firmly.

v_call d_call cdr3_aa
TRBV4-1 - ASSQGQLLTDTQY
TRBV6-6 - ASRSSDSDYGYT
TRBV4-3 - ASSQDLGGTLSTDTQY
TRBV4-2 - ASSQVKVPGENTEAF
TRBV9 TRBD1 ASSIGTGGNYGYT
TRBV29-1 TRBD1 SVITGDSNQPQH
TRBV5-4 TRBD1 ASSLRDRAVNEQF
TRBV7-2 TRBD2 ASSIRTSGRTGDTQY
TRBV4-1 - ASSQSPLQGSNQPQH
TRBV7-2 - ASSLDSYGYT
TRBV29-1 TRBD1 SVVTGRVTEAF
TRBV30 - AWSVEWANTEAF
TRBV7-2 - ASSLDGGAQETQY
TRBV4-2 - ASSPHRGEQY
TRBV2 TRBD1 ASSESGTGAF
TRBV5-1 - ASSLASGALMDNEQF
TRBV5-1 - ASSPNWAYEQY
TRBV7-8 - ASSLVGVGGDQPQH
TRBV7-9 - ASSQPSAYNEQF
TRBV6-5 - ASSYLGVGSDTEAF
TRBV29-1 - SVTRALNTEAF
TRBV6-5 - ASSYVHEQY
TRBV29-1 - SVTRDRAAQY
TRBV30 - AWSRNQNTEAF
TRBV29-1 - SVDAHSGYT
TRBV9 TRBD2 ASSVRSSGRSGDTQY
TRBV29-1 - SVDYKVTEAF
TRBV5-4 - ASSLVGRDQETQY
TRBV29-1 TRBD1 SARTGGAWYGYT
TRBV7-2 TRBD2 ASSLVVGLGYEQY
TRBV7-3 - ASSLSRTNEQF
TRBV7-9 TRBD2 ASSLVGGSGVGVQY
TRBV29-1 TRBD1 SVEAQDRAGYNEQF
TRBV6-5 - ASTQPGQETQY
TRBV19 TRBD1 ASSIDREVYSPLH
TRBV14 - ASSQGGSLAEKLF
TRBV29-1 - SVERRNRAQSGETQY
TRBV19 TRBD1 ASSTGTGGRGPQH
TRBV7-3 - ASSPGGTVNVLT
TRBV30 - AWSVGEDTQY
TRBV5-4 - ASSGRELTDTQY